This TCR beta chain originates from a study of blood T cells in healthy people across ages. V lost 2 bases to trimming and J lost 14 bases, with 11 bases between them. CDR1 SGHDT and CDR2 YYEEEE come from the germline V gene. This CDR3 contains 11 residues. The authors ran a second PCR of 7 to 11 cycles using a sample-barcoded 5' primer and a J-beta primer mix. MiXCR, run by TCRdb on the 5' RACE reads, gives a single entry per CDR3 protein. The repertoire has 1.2 million to 1.5 million distinct CDR3 sequences, 40% to 50% of them found once; the top ten carry roughly 7.9%. The receptor was derived from a woman aged 18-30 years in good health. The chain uses TRBV5-6 and TRBJ2-1; a weak D match, TRBD2 (6 bases). Sequencing used blood. The CDR3 DNA follows: TGTGCCAGCAGCTTTTTAAGGGAGGAGTTCTTC. The encoded protein is CASSFLREEFF.